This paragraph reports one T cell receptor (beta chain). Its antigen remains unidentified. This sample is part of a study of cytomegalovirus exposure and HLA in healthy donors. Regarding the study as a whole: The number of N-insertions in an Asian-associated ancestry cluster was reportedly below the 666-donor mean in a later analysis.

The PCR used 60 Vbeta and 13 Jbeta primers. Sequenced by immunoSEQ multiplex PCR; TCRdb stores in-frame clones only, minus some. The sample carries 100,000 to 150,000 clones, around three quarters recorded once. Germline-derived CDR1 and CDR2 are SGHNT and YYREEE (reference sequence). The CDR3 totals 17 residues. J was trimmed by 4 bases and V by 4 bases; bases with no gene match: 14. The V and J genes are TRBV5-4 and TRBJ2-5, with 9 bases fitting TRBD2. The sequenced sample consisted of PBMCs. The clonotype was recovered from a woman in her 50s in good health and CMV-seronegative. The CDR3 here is CASSKAGGLSRGETQYF. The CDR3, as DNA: TGTGCCAGCAGCAAAGCGGGAGGACTGTCCCGGGGAGAGACCCAGTACTTC.